Following are 32 T cell receptor beta chains from one sample sequenced in a study of metastatic and nonmetastatic thyroid tumors. TCRdb reprocessed the PCR reads using MiXCR. This sample has 25,000 to 30,000 clones, with 20% to 25% found just once. Thyroid surgery was preceded by no treatment in any patient. Sequencing was done on a sample of blood. These TCRs come from a female donor with papillary thyroid cancer or a benign thyroid nodule (not recorded which). Some clones in this sample may be carry-over from other donors' samples.

The rearrangement uses TRBV7-6 and TRBJ1-3; D is uncertain. The CDR3 loop spans 16 amino acids. Germline CDR1 and CDR2: SGHVS and FNYEAQ. Trimming left V 0 bases short and J 0 bases short, with 9 bases between. CDR3 region: CASSLAPGNSGNTIYF. In nucleotides, the CDR3 is TGTGCCAGCAGCTTAGCCCCGGGAAACTCTGGAAACACCATATATTTT.

This clone was counted at least ten times. The CDR3 DNA reads TGTGCCAGCTCACCTGGTGACTCTGGGGCCAACGTCCTGACTTTC. Amino acids: CASSPGDSGANVLTF. The V and J genes are TRBV18 and TRBJ2-6, with D unclear. The V gene lost 3 bases and the J gene lost 0 bases, with 6 bases spanning the gap. This CDR3 has 15 amino acids. The V gene's germline CDR1 is KGHSH and CDR2 LQKENI.

This clone is labeled as medium-sized. The chain employs TRBV2 and TRBJ2-7, with 8 positions matching TRBD1. This CDR3 has 16 amino acids. In germline, CDR1 is SNHLY, CDR2 FYNNEI. The ends lost 8 bases at V and 6 bases at J; junction bases unmatched: 18. As DNA, the CDR3 is TGTGCCAGCCGGTCTGGGAGGCAGGGGGCCGCTCGCGAGCAGTACTTC. Residues: CASRSGRQGAAREQYF.

This clone has a count of ten or more. A read error may produce the germline difference seen at one junction end. This chain uses TRBV2 with TRBJ2-3; unclear D gene. This CDR3 has 15 amino acids. The germline V gene encodes CDR1 SNHLY and CDR2 FYNNEI. CDR3 in DNA: TGTGCCTGCAGTGCGGCCCGCTGGGGCACAGATACGCAGTATTTT. It encodes CACSAARWGTDTQYF.

By frequency in the sample, this clone is medium-sized (0.01 to 0.1%). The chain is built from TRBV20-1 and TRBJ1-6; a weak D match, TRBD1 (5 bases). Germline CDR1 is DFQATT and CDR2 is SNEGSKA (reference sequence). CDR3 length equals 16 residues. With 3 bases removed from V and 0 bases from J, the gap between germline ends came to 12 bases. The CDR3 loop reads CSASFRAGSYNSPLHF. The CDR3 bases are TGCAGTGCTAGTTTCAGGGCGGGCTCCTATAATTCACCCCTCCACTTT.

The chain combines TRBV30 with TRBJ1-5; the D gene is possibly TRBD1 (5 bases). V lost 2 bases and J 4 bases, leaving 12 bases between the germline ends. CDR1 GTSNPN and CDR2 SVGIG come from the germline V gene (reference sequence). The CDR3 spans 14 residues. In DNA form, the CDR3 reads TGTGCCTGGAGTAAAGACAGCACAAATCAGCCCCAGCATTTT. The encoded protein is CAWSKDSTNQPQHF.

This clone was seen many times. Other DNA sequences in the same sample also yield this CDR3. The chain carries TRBV10-3 and TRBJ2-3; 8 nucleotides line up with TRBD2. The J segment lost 1 base and the V segment lost 5 bases, leaving 2 bases of the junction unmatched. The CDR3 has 14 amino acids. Germline V gives CDR1 ENHRY, CDR2 SYGVKD. Here the CDR3 reads CAISKGLGTDTQYF. DNA of the CDR3: TGTGCCATCAGTAAGGGACTAGGCACAGATACGCAGTATTTT.

This clone was seen at least ten times. This rearrangement joins TRBV20-1 to TRBJ2-5; 13 nucleotides match TRBD2. This CDR3 spans 17 amino acids. J was trimmed by 5 bases and V by 0 bases; bases with no gene match: 9. CDR1 and CDR2 (germline): DFQATT, SNEGSKA (reference sequence). The CDR3 DNA follows: TGCAGTGCTAGAGATGTCACTAGCGGGAGGGCCCGGGAGACCCAGTACTTC. Protein: CSARDVTSGRARETQYF.

This clone qualifies as medium-sized. Other DNA sequences in this sample translate to the same CDR3. V gene TRBV12-3 or TRBV12-4 combines with J gene TRBJ2-5; a weak D match, TRBD2 (5 bases). Trimming took off 0 bases at V and 4 bases at J, with 6 bases between the two ends. The CDR3 contains 13 residues. The CDR3 DNA is TGTGCCAGCAGTTTAGCCGGGGTAGAGACCCAGTACTTC. Translated: CASSLAGVETQYF.

This clone has a count of ten or more. V is TRBV24-1 and J is TRBJ2-2; a weak D match, TRBD1 (8 bases). Per the germline V gene, CDR1 is KGHDR and CDR2 is SFDVKD. V dropped 5 bases and J dropped 0 bases, with 24 bases sitting between them. The CDR3 contains 20 residues. The CDR3, as DNA: TGTGCCACCAGTGGCCCTCGGGGGGATTCAGGGGGCACGAACACCGGGGAGCTGTTTTTT. It is translated as CATSGPRGDSGGTNTGELFF.

This chain connects TRBV7-9 to TRBJ1-3; unclear D gene. Trimming took 2 bases from V and 0 from J, leaving 8 bases between them. The CDR3 runs 15 residues. CDR1 and CDR2 (germline): SEHNR, FQNEAQ (reference sequence). CDR3 in DNA: TGTGCCAGCAGCTTAAGCGGGTTCTCTGGAAACACCATATATTTT. It yields the protein CASSLSGFSGNTIYF.

This clone came up many times. This chain joins TRBV6-5 and TRBJ2-1; 16 bases map to TRBD2. The germline gives CDR1 MNHEY, CDR2 SVGAGI. This CDR3 has 17 residues. Germline trimming cut 5 bases from V and 6 bases from J; bases unmatched to any gene: 7. CDR3 amino acids: CASSRLGLAGGVNEQFF. Here the CDR3 DNA reads TGTGCCAGCAGTCGCCTGGGACTAGCGGGAGGGGTCAATGAGCAGTTCTTC.

This clone appeared many times. The chain uses TRBV2 and TRBJ2-4; no clear D. CDR3 length: 16 residues. Germline V gene sequence: CDR1 SNHLY, CDR2 FYNNEI. The CDR3 DNA sequence: TGTGCTTCAAGTGATCGCTTAGGATTAGCCAAAAACATTCAGTACTTC. It specifies CASSDRLGLAKNIQYF.

This clone was picked up a small number of times. The chain has TRBV6-1 and TRBJ1-6; D not certain. CDR3 size: 16 residues. Per the germline V gene, CDR1 is MNHNS and CDR2 is SASEGT. The ends were cut back, 4 bases at V and 5 bases at J, with 15 bases in the middle. The CDR3 region has the DNA TGTGCCAGCAGTGGTTGGGCGGGATATAATAATTCACCCCTCCACTTT. Translating it yields CASSGWAGYNNSPLHF.

This clone was detected only a few times. This could be a read error, since a much larger clone is one nucleotide away. The chain recombines TRBV30 with TRBJ1-1; no clear D gene. The CDR3 loop spans 15 amino acids. Germline lookup yields CDR1 GTSNPN and CDR2 SVGIG (reference sequence). V dropped 1 base and J dropped 3 bases, with 15 bases sitting between them. The CDR3 here is CAWSDPFGVDTEAFF. DNA of the CDR3: TGTGCCTGGAGTGACCCCTTTGGGGTGGACACTGAAGCTTTCTTT.

There are many counts of this clone. At the DNA level, this CDR3 is encoded by other sequences in the same sample as well. V usage is TRBV19 and J usage is TRBJ1-2, with 9 bases fitting TRBD1. The CDR3 consists of 14 residues. Germline V gene sequence: CDR1 LNHDA, CDR2 SQIVND (reference sequence). V trimming: 5 bases; J trimming: 7 bases; junction bases outside the gene matches: 8. The CDR3 sequence is CASSPGQGSIGYTF. The CDR3 DNA reads as TGTGCCAGTAGTCCTGGACAGGGGAGTATTGGCTACACCTTC.

The chain joins TRBV12-3 or TRBV12-4 to TRBJ2-4, with TRBD2 as a possible D gene (7 bases). The J call is uncertain, as TRBJ2-1 better fits the DNA end. This CDR3 spans 14 amino acids. The CDR3 loop reads CASSPGGGAGEQFF. The CDR3 DNA reads TGTGCCAGCAGTCCCGGAGGGGGGGCCGGTGAGCAGTTCTTC.

This clone was detected many times. The rearrangement joins TRBV7-3 to TRBJ2-2; a possible D gene is TRBD1 (5 bases). V lost 1 base and J 7 bases, leaving 7 bases between the germline ends. The CDR3 is 13 amino acids. Germline lookup yields CDR1 SGHTA and CDR2 FQGTGA. The CDR3 loop is CASSLMGHGELFF. CDR3 in DNA: TGTGCCAGCAGCTTAATGGGGCACGGGGAGCTGTTTTTT. Combining the CDR3 with reference TRBV7-3 and TRBJ2-2 gives the whole variable domain GAGVSQTPSNKVTEKGKYVELRCDPISGHTALYWYRQSLGQGPEFLIYFQGTGAADDSGLPNDRFFAVRPEGSVSTLKIQRTERGDSAVYLCASSLMGHGELFFGEGSRLTVL.

This clone was seen many times. The rearrangement links TRBV28 to TRBJ1-2; 7 bases are a match to TRBD1. V was pared by 5 bases and J by 4 bases, with 13 bases of the junction left unmatched. The CDR3 runs to 16 residues. Germline values: CDR1 MDHEN, CDR2 SYDVKM. This chain's CDR3 is CASSPRLQGIGYGYTF. In DNA form, the CDR3 reads TGTGCCAGCAGTCCGAGGCTACAGGGGATAGGCTATGGCTACACCTTC.

The J gene is TRBJ2-7, the V gene TRBV7-2, with no clear D. V was shortened by 5 bases and J by 0 bases, with 8 bases between the two germline ends. Germline V lookup: CDR1 SGHTA, CDR2 FQGNSA. CDR3 length: 13 amino acids. CDR3 loop: CASSPYSSYEQYF. The CDR3 DNA follows: TGTGCCAGCAGCCCATATAGCTCCTACGAGCAGTACTTC.

This rearrangement joins TRBV2 to TRBJ2-7, with a weak D call TRBD2 (6 bases). The CDR3 runs to 16 residues. Trimming pared 0 bases from V and 3 bases from J, leaving 15 bases between. Germline lookup yields CDR1 SNHLY and CDR2 FYNNEI. The CDR3 sequence is CASSEAMLREYYEQYF. The CDR3 coding sequence is TGTGCCAGCAGTGAAGCCATGCTTCGGGAGTACTACGAGCAGTACTTC.

The V gene is TRBV19, the J gene TRBJ1-5; no firm D call. This CDR3 contains 15 residues. The V gene lost 5 bases and the J gene lost 6 bases, with 17 bases spanning the gap. Germline CDR1 is LNHDA and CDR2 is SQIVND (reference sequence). This CDR3 is CASSFTFVPCQPQHF. CDR3 DNA sequence: TGTGCCAGTAGTTTCACATTCGTTCCCTGTCAGCCCCAGCATTTT.

This clone was seen many times. The chain uses TRBV20-1 and TRBJ1-4; 7 bases line up with TRBD1. V was clipped by 4 bases and J by 7 bases; unmatched bases: 6. Germline V lookup: CDR1 DFQATT, CDR2 SNEGSKA (reference sequence). This CDR3 is built from 13 residues. The CDR3 is CSAKGATIEKLFF. In DNA form, the CDR3 reads TGCAGTGCTAAGGGGGCAACGATTGAAAAACTGTTTTTT.

In its sample, this clone was seen a few times. The chain links TRBV6-1 to TRBJ1-1; D is undetermined. The CDR3 consists of 11 residues. Trimming removed 7 bases from V and 5 bases from J, with 8 bases in between. Per the germline V gene, CDR1 is MNHNS and CDR2 is SASEGT. CDR3 region: CASIGGTEAFF. In nucleotides, the CDR3 is TGTGCCAGCATTGGAGGTACTGAAGCTTTCTTT.

This clone showed up many times. V usage is TRBV11-3 and J usage is TRBJ2-2, with D perhaps TRBD2 (6 bases). CDR1 is SGHNT, CDR2 YENEEA, per germline. Trimming cost V 7 bases and J 0 bases, with 12 bases left between them. The CDR3 sequence is 15 residues long. CDR3 loop: CASTSVGANTGELFF. The CDR3 DNA is TGTGCCAGCACTAGCGTAGGCGCGAACACCGGGGAGCTGTTTTTT.

In this sample, this clone turned up once. The rearrangement uses TRBV6-2 or TRBV6-3 and TRBJ2-5; TRBD1 matches 9 bases. The junction had 6 bases not matched to a gene; V was cut back by 5 bases and J by 5 bases. In germline, CDR1 is MNHEY, CDR2 SVGEGT. The CDR3 loop spans 14 amino acids. CDR3 in amino acids: CASSPRTGDETQYF. The CDR3 region has the DNA TGTGCCAGCAGTCCGCGGACAGGGGACGAGACCCAGTACTTC.

This clone was seen repeatedly, ten times or more. CDR3 residues: CASSLLAGGLYTEAFF. CDR3 coding DNA: TGTGCCAGCAGCCTACTTGCAGGGGGCTTGTACACTGAAGCTTTCTTT. V is TRBV14 and J is TRBJ1-1, with 8 bases fitting TRBD1. Looked up from germline, CDR1 is SGHDN and CDR2 is FVKESK. The CDR3 extends over 16 amino acids. Trimming cost V 4 bases and J 3 bases; bases outside gene matches: 10.

In its sample, this clone is medium-sized (0.01 to 0.1%). The V and J genes are TRBV15 and TRBJ1-2; 7 bases match TRBD1. In germline, CDR1 is LNHNV, CDR2 YYDKDF (reference sequence). The CDR3 length is 15 residues. Trimming took 0 bases from V and 4 from J; bases not matched to a gene: 5. The DNA of the CDR3 is TGTGCCACCAGCAGAGATCAGACAGGGATCTATGGCTACACCTTC. Amino acid sequence: CATSRDQTGIYGYTF.

In its sample, this clone was seen many times. V usage is TRBV20-1 and J usage is TRBJ2-3; 10 bases agree with TRBD2. Looked up from germline, CDR1 is DFQATT and CDR2 is SNEGSKA (reference sequence). V lost 3 bases, J lost 8 bases, and 14 bases stayed unmatched. This CDR3 region has 16 residues. The CDR3 coding sequence is TGCAGTGCTAGGAGGGGAGGGACTAGCGACAGACTTACGCAGTATTTT. It codes for CSARRGGTSDRLTQYF.

This clone was recorded only once. A much bigger clone sits one base away, suggesting this may be a read error. This chain connects TRBV20-1 to TRBJ2-6, with 8 bases that match TRBD2. The CDR3 totals 19 residues. The germline V gene has CDR1 DFQATT and CDR2 SNEGSKA (reference sequence). The CDR3 spells CSARDVTLGRVSVANVLTF. In DNA form, the CDR3 reads TGCAGTGCTAGAGATGTAACTCTCGGGAGGGTCTCTGTGGCCAACGTCCTGACTTTC.

This clone was seen a few times. J is TRBJ1-1 and V is TRBV6-2 or TRBV6-3; D possibly corresponds to TRBD1 (5 bases). Trimming took 6 bases from V and 4 from J, leaving 15 bases between them. Germline V gene data show CDR1 as MNHEY and CDR2 as SVGEGT. The CDR3 is 14 amino acids. The DNA for the CDR3 is TGTGCCAGCAGCTTATTGGGAGGGGCCACTGAAGCTTTCTTT. Translated: CASSLLGGATEAFF.

This clone was seen a few times. V and J are TRBV27 and TRBJ2-3; possible D gene TRBD2, 5 bases. The CDR3 contains 13 residues. Germline V gene sequence: CDR1 MNHEY, CDR2 SMNVEV (reference sequence). Trimming stripped 5 bases from V and 2 bases from J, with 8 bases between. CDR3 loop: CASSDGITDTQYF. The CDR3 coding sequence is TGTGCCAGCAGTGACGGGATCACAGATACGCAGTATTTT.